This T cell receptor (beta chain) was obtained from a study of T cells in narcolepsy (dated by TCRdb to 2016 to 2018). For the wider study: Patients with narcolepsy type 1 or type 2 (NT1, NT2) were enrolled in the study together with healthy control donors. Autoreactive T cells targeting hypocretin neuron self-antigens (hypocretin, TRIB2) were sought in narcolepsy patients, and TCR Vbeta sequencing was used to track clonotypes in blood and CSF.

On this clone itself: Its antigen remains undetermined. No qualities accompany the bases; no much larger clone lies one base away.

Libraries were constructed by the immunoSEQ multiplex PCR assay. In its TCRdb copy, this immuneACCESS table keeps in-frame sequences only and misses some clones. Where compared with another copy, unresolved V genes explain less than half of these, and the others have no known cause. A total of over 30,000 clones appear in this sample, roughly 87% of them only once. The ten largest clones capture 0.83% of the sample. For TCR Vbeta sequencing, memory CD4+ T cells were sorted ex vivo from the peripheral blood of both healthy controls and narcolepsy patients. Results and caveats for the whole study, not just this receptor: HCRT-specific and TRIB2-specific autoreactive clonotypes were highlighted in plots that compared CD4+ T cell clonotypes in CSF versus blood from the same patient. According to the report, autoreactive clonotypes were detected serially in the blood of the same patients and of different patients, but not in healthy controls. Certain blood memory CD4+ repertoires from patients and controls had no sequences that matched autoreactive T cell clones. Numbers of sequenced blood memory CD4+ clonotypes were comparable, averaging about 40,000 in patients and some 33,000 in controls.

For CDR1 and CDR2, the germline V gene lists MNHEY and SVGAGI. Spanning cysteine to phenylalanine, the CDR3 consists of 14 amino acids. The only DNA kept is the CDR3, 42 bases in frame from the first base. The V end loses 0 bases and the J end loses 2 bases, and a stretch of 8 bases separates them. The chain was built from TRBV6-5 and TRBJ2-7; the D region is possibly TRBD1 or TRBD2, each matching across 5 bases. The receptor comes from a human donor with narcolepsy. The specimen was CD45RA- memory CD4+ T cells from PBMCs. The cell subset or site label, read with the paper, signifies: memory T cells sorted ex vivo from peripheral blood. The CDR3 amino acid sequence is: CASSYSGVPYEQYF. The nucleotides are TGTGCCAGCAGTTACTCGGGGGTTCCCTACGAGCAGTACTTC.